The T cell receptor (beta chain) described here comes from a study of blood T cell repertoires in COVID-19. Across the study: The samples span acute and convalescent COVID-19 from the United States, Italy and Spain. Sample material is recorded as cDNA or gDNA derived from T cells, B-cell-depleted T cells, or PBMCs.

Trimming took off 8 bases at V and 2 bases at J, with 10 bases between the two ends. The CDR3 is made up of 13 amino acids. Germline lookup yields CDR1 MGHRA and CDR2 YSYEKL. How the authors handled the data: Amplifying reference gene primers gave estimates of nucleated cell counts. Generated by immunoSEQ multiplex PCR, the TCRdb table keeps only in-frame clones and is missing some. That table supplies the V and J calls and clone size; D and trimming were determined from the DNA. The sample lists about 520,000 clones, 70% to 90% seen once, with 3% to 3.5% in the top ten. This clonotype was sampled from a human donor in a cohort sampled during active COVID-19. The chain couples TRBV4-1 to TRBJ1-3, with unresolved D. Sequenced sample: peripheral blood. CDR3 amino acids: CASRAATGNTIYF. CDR3 bases: TGCGCCAGCCGTGCGGCTACTGGAAACACCATATATTTT.